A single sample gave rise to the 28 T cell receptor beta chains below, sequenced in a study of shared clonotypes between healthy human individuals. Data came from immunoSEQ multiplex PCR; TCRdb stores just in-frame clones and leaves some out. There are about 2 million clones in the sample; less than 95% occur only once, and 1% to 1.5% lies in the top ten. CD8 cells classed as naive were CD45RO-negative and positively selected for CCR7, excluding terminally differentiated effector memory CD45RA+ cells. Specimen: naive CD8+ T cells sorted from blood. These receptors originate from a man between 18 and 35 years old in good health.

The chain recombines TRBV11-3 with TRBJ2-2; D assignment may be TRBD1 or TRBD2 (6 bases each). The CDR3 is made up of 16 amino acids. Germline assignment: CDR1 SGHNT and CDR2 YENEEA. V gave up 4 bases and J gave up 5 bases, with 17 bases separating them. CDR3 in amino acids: CASSSGGWGTTGELFF. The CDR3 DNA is TGTGCCAGCAGCTCCGGGGGCTGGGGAACAACCGGGGAGCTGTTTTTT.

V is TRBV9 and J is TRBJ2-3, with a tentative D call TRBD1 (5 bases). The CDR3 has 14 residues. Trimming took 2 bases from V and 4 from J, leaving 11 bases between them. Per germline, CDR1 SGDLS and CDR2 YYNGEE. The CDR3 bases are TGTGCCAGCAGCGTTTTACAGGTGGCAGATACGCAGTATTTT. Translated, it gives CASSVLQVADTQYF. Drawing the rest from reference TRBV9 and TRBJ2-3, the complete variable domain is DSGVTQTPKHLITATGQRVTLRCSPRSGDLSVYWYQQSLDQGLQFLIQYYNGEERAKGNILERFSAQQFPDLHSELNLSSLELGDSALYFCASSVLQVADTQYFGPGTRLTVL.

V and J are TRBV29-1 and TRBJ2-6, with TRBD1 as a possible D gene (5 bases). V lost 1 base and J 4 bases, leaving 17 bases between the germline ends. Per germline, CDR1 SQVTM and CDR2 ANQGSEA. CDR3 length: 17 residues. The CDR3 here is CSVEAPRGEMGANVLTF. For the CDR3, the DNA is TGCAGCGTTGAAGCCCCAAGGGGTGAGATGGGGGCCAACGTCCTGACTTTC.

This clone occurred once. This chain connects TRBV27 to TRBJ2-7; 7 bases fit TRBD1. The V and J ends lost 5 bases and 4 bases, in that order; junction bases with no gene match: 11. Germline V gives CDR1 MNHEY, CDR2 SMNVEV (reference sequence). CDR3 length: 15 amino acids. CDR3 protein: CASSPSGQMPYEQYF. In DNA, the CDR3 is TGTGCCAGCAGTCCATCGGGACAGATGCCTTACGAGCAGTACTTC.

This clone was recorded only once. Here the CDR3 reads CASSPGPGTGRVRDGYTF. CDR3 DNA sequence: TGTGCCAGCAGCCCCGGTCCCGGGACAGGGAGGGTAAGAGATGGCTACACCTTC. J is TRBJ1-2 and V is TRBV11-2; 9 bases line up with TRBD1. Germline CDR1 reads SGHAT; CDR2 reads FQNNGV. The V gene end was trimmed by 5 bases and the J gene end by 6 bases; junction bases not matched to a gene: 19. The CDR3 totals 18 residues.

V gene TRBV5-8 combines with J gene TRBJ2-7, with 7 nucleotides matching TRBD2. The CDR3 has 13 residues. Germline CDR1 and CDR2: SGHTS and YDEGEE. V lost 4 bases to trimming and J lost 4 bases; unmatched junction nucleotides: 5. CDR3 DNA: TGTGCCAGCAGCCGGGACTACCAGTACGAGCAGTACTTC. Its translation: CASSRDYQYEQYF.

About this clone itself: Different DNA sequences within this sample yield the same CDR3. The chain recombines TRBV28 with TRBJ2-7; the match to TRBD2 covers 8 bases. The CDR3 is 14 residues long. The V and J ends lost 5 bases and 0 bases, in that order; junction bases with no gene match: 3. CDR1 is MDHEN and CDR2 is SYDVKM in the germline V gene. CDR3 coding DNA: TGTGCCAGCAGTCGGGAGGGTAGCTCCTACGAGCAGTACTTC. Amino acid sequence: CASSREGSSYEQYF.

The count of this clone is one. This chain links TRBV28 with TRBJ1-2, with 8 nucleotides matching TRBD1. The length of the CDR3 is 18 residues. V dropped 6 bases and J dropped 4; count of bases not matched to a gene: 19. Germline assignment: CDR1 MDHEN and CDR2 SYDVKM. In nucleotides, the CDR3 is TGTGCCAGCAGGACTCAAGGGAGACAGGGGAATGAGGGCTATGGCTACACCTTC. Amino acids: CASRTQGRQGNEGYGYTF.

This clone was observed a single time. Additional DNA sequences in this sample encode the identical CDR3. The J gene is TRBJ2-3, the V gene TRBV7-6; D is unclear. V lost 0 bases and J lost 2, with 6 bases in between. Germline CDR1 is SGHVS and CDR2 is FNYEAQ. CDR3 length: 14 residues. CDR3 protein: CASSLAGITDTQYF. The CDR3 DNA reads TGTGCCAGCAGCTTAGCGGGTATCACAGATACGCAGTATTTT.

CDR3 bases: TGTGCCACATCCCAGGGCCCCTCCTACGAGCAGTACTTC. This sequence encodes CATSQGPSYEQYF. The chain uses TRBV2 and TRBJ2-7; TRBD1 might be the D (5 bases). CDR1 and CDR2 (germline): SNHLY, FYNNEI. V was pared by 10 bases and J by 0 bases, with 13 bases between. This CDR3 has 13 residues.

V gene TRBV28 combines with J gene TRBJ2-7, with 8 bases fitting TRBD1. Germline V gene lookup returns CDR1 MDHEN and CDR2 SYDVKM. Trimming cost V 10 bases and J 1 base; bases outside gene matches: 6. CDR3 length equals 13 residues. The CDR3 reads CATRDRQSYEQYF. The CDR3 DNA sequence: TGTGCCACCAGGGACAGGCAATCCTACGAGCAGTACTTC.

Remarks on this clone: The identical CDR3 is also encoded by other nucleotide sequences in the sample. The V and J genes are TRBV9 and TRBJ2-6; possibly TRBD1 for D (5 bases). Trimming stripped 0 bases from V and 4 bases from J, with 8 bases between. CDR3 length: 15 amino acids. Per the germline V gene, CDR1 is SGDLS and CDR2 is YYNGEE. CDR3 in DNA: TGTGCCAGCAGCGTAGCAGGGTCCGGGGCCAACGTCCTGACTTTC. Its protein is CASSVAGSGANVLTF. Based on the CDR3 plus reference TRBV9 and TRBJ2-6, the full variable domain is DSGVTQTPKHLITATGQRVTLRCSPRSGDLSVYWYQQSLDQGLQFLIQYYNGEERAKGNILERFSAQQFPDLHSELNLSSLELGDSALYFCASSVAGSGANVLTFGAGSRLTVL.

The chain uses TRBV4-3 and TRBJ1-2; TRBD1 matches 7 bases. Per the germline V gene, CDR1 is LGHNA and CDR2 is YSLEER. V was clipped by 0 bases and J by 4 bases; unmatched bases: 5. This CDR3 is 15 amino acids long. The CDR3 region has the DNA TGCGCCAGCAGCCAAGATCCTGGACAGGTCTATGGCTACACCTTC. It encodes CASSQDPGQVYGYTF.

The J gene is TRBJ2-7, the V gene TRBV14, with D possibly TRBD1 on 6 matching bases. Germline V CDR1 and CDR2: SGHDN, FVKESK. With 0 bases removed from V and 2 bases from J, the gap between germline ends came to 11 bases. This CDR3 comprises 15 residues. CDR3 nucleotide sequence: TGTGCCAGCAGCCAAGATTTAACAGGGCCCTACGAGCAGTACTTC. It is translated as CASSQDLTGPYEQYF.

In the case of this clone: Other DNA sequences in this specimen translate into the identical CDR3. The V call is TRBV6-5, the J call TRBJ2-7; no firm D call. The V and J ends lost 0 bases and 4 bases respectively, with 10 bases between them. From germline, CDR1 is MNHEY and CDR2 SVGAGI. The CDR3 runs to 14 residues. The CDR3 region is CASSYSGPSYEQYF. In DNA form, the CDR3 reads TGTGCCAGCAGTTACTCGGGCCCATCTTACGAGCAGTACTTC.

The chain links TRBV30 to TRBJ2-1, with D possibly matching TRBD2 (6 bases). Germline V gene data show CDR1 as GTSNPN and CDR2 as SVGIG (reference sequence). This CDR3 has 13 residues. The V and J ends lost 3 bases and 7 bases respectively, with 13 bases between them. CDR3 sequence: CAWRTYGGNEQFF. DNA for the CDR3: TGTGCCTGGAGGACCTATGGGGGGAATGAGCAGTTCTTC.

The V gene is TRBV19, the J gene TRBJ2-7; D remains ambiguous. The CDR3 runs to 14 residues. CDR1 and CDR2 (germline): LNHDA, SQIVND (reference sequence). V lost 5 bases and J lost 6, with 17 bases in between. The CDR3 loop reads CASSGRDGVLEQYF. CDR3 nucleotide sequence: TGTGCCAGTAGTGGCCGAGACGGTGTACTCGAGCAGTACTTC.

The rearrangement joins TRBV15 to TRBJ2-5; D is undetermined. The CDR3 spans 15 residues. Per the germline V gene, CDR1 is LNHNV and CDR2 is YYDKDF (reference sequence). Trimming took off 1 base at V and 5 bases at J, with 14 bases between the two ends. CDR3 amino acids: CATSRGEAPGETQYF. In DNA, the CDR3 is TGTGCCACCAGCAGAGGGGAAGCGCCGGGCGAGACCCAGTACTTC. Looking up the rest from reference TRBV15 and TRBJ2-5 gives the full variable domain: DAMVIQNPRYQVTQFGKPVTLSCSQTLNHNVMYWYQQKSSQAPKLLFHYYDKDFNNEADTPDNFQSRRPNTSFCFLDIRSPGLGDTAMYLCATSRGEAPGETQYFGPGTRLLVL.

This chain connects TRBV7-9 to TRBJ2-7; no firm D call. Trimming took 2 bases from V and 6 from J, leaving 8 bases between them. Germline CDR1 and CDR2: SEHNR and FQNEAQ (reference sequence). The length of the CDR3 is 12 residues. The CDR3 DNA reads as TGTGCCAGCAGCTTAAGGCCCGGCGAGCAGTACTTC. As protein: CASSLRPGEQYF.

The CDR3 loop is CASSYRTLNSPLHF. As DNA, the CDR3 is TGTGCCAGCAGTTATCGGACATTGAATTCACCCCTCCACTTT. The chain recombines TRBV6-6 with TRBJ1-6, with D perhaps TRBD1 (5 bases). Per germline, CDR1 MNHNY and CDR2 SVGAGI (reference sequence). The CDR3 spans 14 residues. Trimming shortened V by 3 bases and J by 7 bases, and 10 bases separated the two germline ends.

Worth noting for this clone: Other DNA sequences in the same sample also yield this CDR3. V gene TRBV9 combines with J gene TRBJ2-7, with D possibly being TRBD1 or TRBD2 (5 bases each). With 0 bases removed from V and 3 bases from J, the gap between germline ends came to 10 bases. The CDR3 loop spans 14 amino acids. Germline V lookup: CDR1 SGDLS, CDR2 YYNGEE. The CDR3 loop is CASSVGGSDYEQYF. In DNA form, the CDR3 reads TGTGCCAGCAGCGTAGGGGGGTCGGACTACGAGCAGTACTTC.

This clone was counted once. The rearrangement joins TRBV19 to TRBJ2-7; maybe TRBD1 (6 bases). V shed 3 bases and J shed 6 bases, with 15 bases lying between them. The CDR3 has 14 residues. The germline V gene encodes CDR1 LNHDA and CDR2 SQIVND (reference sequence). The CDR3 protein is CASSMGAARGEQYF. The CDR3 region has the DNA TGTGCCAGTAGTATGGGGGCAGCCCGAGGCGAGCAGTACTTC.

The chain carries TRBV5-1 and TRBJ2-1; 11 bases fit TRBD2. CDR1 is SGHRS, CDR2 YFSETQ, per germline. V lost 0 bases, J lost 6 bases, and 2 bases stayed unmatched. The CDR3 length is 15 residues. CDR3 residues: CASSLDTSGGNEQFF. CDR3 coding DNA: TGCGCCAGCAGCTTGGACACTAGCGGGGGCAATGAGCAGTTCTTC. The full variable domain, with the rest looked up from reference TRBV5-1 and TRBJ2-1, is KAGVTQTPRYLIKTRGQQVTLSCSPISGHRSVSWYQQTPGQGLQFLFEYFSETQRNKGNFPGRFSGRQFSNSRSEMNVSTLELGDSALYLCASSLDTSGGNEQFFGPGTRLTVL.

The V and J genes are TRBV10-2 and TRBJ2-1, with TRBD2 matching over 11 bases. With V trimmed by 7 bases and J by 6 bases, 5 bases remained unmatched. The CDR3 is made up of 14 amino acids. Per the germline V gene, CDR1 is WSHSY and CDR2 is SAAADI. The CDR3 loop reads CASIDLAGGNEQFF. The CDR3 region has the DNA TGCGCCAGCATAGACCTAGCGGGGGGCAATGAGCAGTTCTTC.

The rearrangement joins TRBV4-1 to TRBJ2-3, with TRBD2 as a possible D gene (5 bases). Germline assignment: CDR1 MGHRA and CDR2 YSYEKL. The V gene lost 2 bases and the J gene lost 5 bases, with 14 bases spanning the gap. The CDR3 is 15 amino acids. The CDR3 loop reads CASSQLLAKLDTQYF. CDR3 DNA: TGCGCCAGCAGCCAACTTCTAGCCAAATTAGATACGCAGTATTTT.

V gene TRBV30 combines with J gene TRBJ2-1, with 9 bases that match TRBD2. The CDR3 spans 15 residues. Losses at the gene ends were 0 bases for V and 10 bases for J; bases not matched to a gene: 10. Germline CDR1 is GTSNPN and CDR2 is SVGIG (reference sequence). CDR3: CAWSVRGRALEEQFF. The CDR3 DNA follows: TGTGCCTGGAGTGTACGCGGGAGGGCCTTAGAAGAGCAGTTCTTC.

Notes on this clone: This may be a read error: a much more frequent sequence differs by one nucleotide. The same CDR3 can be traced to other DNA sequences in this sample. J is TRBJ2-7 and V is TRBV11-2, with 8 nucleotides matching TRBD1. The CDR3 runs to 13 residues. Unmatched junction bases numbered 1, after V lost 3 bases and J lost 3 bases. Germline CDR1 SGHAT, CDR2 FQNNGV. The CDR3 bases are TGTGCCAGCAGCTTTGGACAGGGCTACGAGCAGTACTTC. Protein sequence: CASSFGQGYEQYF.

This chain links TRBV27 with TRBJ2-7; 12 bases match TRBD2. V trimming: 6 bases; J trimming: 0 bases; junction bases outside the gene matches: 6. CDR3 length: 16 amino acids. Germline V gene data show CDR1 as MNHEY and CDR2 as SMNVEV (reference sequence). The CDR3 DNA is TGTGCCAGCAGCATGACTAGCGGGAGTATCTCCTACGAGCAGTACTTC. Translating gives CASSMTSGSISYEQYF.